Each of the 13 T cell receptor beta chains below was sequenced from the same sample in a study of CD8 T cells in Susac syndrome. With random hexamers, reverse transcription was performed on about 0.5 to 1 ug of RNA. TCRdb processed the immunoSEQ multiplex PCR reads anew with MiXCR; each CDR3 protein has one entry. The sample holds some 300,000 distinct CDR3 sequences, approximately 85% seen once. Input material: CD8+ T cells from PBMCs. The receptors stem from a human donor with multiple sclerosis.

The rearrangement uses TRBV6-5 and TRBJ2-7, with TRBD1 identical over 7 bases. Trimming at V came to 5 bases and at J to 4 bases, leaving 11 bases not matched to a gene. The germline CDR1 and CDR2 sequences are MNHEY and SVGAGI. This CDR3 is 15 amino acids long. CDR3 coding DNA: TGTGCCAGCAGTCCCTCTCGACAGGGTGCGTACGAGCAGTACTTC. This translates into CASSPSRQGAYEQYF.

V gene TRBV5-1 combines with J gene TRBJ2-7, with 13 nucleotides matching TRBD2. This CDR3 is 18 amino acids long. Germline-derived CDR1 and CDR2 are SGHRS and YFSETQ. The J segment lost 6 bases and the V segment lost 1 base, leaving 13 bases of the junction unmatched. The CDR3 region has the DNA TGCGCCAGCAGCTTGAGAGGCGCAGGACTAGCGGGAGTTCGCGAGCAGTACTTC. This codes for CASSLRGAGLAGVREQYF.

The chain uses TRBV6-2 or TRBV6-3 and TRBJ2-1, with D unresolved. This CDR3 has 13 residues. With 5 bases removed from V and 9 bases from J, the gap between germline ends came to 14 bases. Germline-derived CDR1 and CDR2 are MNHEY and SVGEGT. This CDR3 is CASSVDPFFEQFF. The CDR3 nucleotides read TGTGCCAGCAGTGTAGACCCTTTTTTTGAGCAGTTCTTC.

This chain joins TRBV2 and TRBJ2-3, with D possibly being TRBD2 (6 bases). With 5 bases removed from V and 6 bases from J, the gap between germline ends came to 24 bases. Per the germline V gene, CDR1 is SNHLY and CDR2 is FYNNEI. The CDR3 is 17 residues long. As DNA, the CDR3 is TGTGCCAGCAGTTGGGACTCGAGTTCGGGTGTAGCGGATACGCAGTATTTT. It yields the protein CASSWDSSSGVADTQYF. The full variable domain, its missing parts supplied by reference TRBV2 and TRBJ2-3, is EPEVTQTPSHQVTQMGQEVILRCVPISNHLYFYWYRQILGQKVEFLVSFYNNEISEKSEIFDDQFSVERPDGSNFTLKIRSTKLEDSAMYFCASSWDSSSGVADTQYFGPGTRLTVL.

The chain carries TRBV7-6 and TRBJ2-7; 10 nucleotides line up with TRBD1. The CDR3 totals 17 residues. CDR1 and CDR2 from the germline V gene are SGHVS and FNYEAQ. V shed 3 bases and J 2 bases; nucleotides not matched to a gene: 10. CDR3 DNA sequence: TGTGCCAGCAGCTTGCTTGCCGGGACAGGGGAAACCTACGAGCAGTACTTC. Amino acids: CASSLLAGTGETYEQYF.

The chain uses TRBV7-9 and TRBJ2-2, with 12 bases fitting TRBD2. The V gene's germline CDR1 is SEHNR and CDR2 FQNEAQ (reference sequence). The CDR3 has 16 residues. V gave up 5 bases and J gave up 3 bases; unmatched junction bases: 4. The CDR3 DNA follows: TGTGCCAGCAGCACGACTAGCGGGAGTCACACCGGGGAGCTGTTTTTT. Its protein is CASSTTSGSHTGELFF.

The V and J genes are TRBV12-5 and TRBJ2-1, with D possibly matching TRBD2 (6 bases). The CDR3 is 13 amino acids. Germline V gives CDR1 LGHNT, CDR2 FRNRAP. Between the trimmed V and J ends, which lost 0 bases and 10 bases, there was a span of 10 bases. The CDR3 region has the DNA TGTGCTAGTGGTTTGGTACTGGCGGGAGAGCAGTTCTTC. As protein: CASGLVLAGEQFF.

The gene calls are TRBV7-9 and TRBJ2-3; 11 nucleotides line up with TRBD2. Unmatched junction bases numbered 8, after V lost 5 bases and J lost 7 bases. Germline V gives CDR1 SEHNR, CDR2 FQNEAQ (reference sequence). This CDR3 comprises 15 residues. DNA for the CDR3: TGTGCCAGCAGCATACCGGGACTAGCGGAAAATACGCAGTATTTT. This encodes CASSIPGLAENTQYF.

This chain links TRBV27 with TRBJ1-6; D unresolved. Trimming removed 3 bases at V and 10 bases at J, with 7 bases between. The CDR3 runs to 12 residues. Looked up from germline, CDR1 is MNHEY and CDR2 is SMNVEV (reference sequence). The CDR3 DNA reads TGTGCCAGCAGTTTTTGGAGATCACCCCTCCACTTT. Protein: CASSFWRSPLHF.

This clonotype was detected only once. The rearrangement joins TRBV7-9 to TRBJ1-1; 7 bases align to TRBD1. CDR1 and CDR2 from the germline V gene are SEHNR and FQNEAQ (reference sequence). CDR3 length: 15 residues. The J segment lost 4 bases and the V segment lost 7 bases, leaving 12 bases of the junction unmatched. The CDR3 protein is CASTQITGASTEAFF. For the CDR3, the DNA is TGTGCCAGCACCCAAATAACAGGGGCCAGCACTGAAGCTTTCTTT.

This clonotype has just one count. J is TRBJ2-5 and V is TRBV12-3 or TRBV12-4; TRBD1 aligns across 9 bases. The J segment lost 7 bases and the V segment lost 7 bases, leaving 10 bases of the junction unmatched. The CDR3 runs 14 residues. The CDR3 DNA follows: TGTGCCAGCACCAGGGACAGGGATGTTGGGACCCAGTACTTC. Protein product: CASTRDRDVGTQYF.

V is TRBV29-1 and J is TRBJ1-1; D uncertain. The CDR3 is made up of 14 amino acids. V was pared by 0 bases and J by 1 base, with 9 bases between. CDR1 is SQVTM, CDR2 ANQGSEA, per germline. Here the CDR3 reads CSVEDLNTNTEAFF. CDR3 DNA sequence: TGCAGCGTTGAAGATCTGAACACGAACACTGAAGCTTTCTTT.

The V and J genes are TRBV7-4 and TRBJ2-6; 7 bases map to TRBD2. From germline, CDR1 is SGHVT and CDR2 SQSDAQ. J gave up 1 base and V 4 bases, and 13 bases lay outside the gene matches. This CDR3 spans 19 amino acids. CDR3 bases: TGTGCCAGCAGCTCCATCCCCCCGGGGGGATCATCTGGGGCCAACGTCCTGACTTTC. This gives the protein CASSSIPPGGSSGANVLTF.